This T cell receptor (beta chain) was recovered during a study of OX40 agonist ivuxolimab in advanced cancers. Sequencing was performed with immunoSEQ multiplex PCR; in TCRdb, only in-frame clones are kept and a portion is missing. The table includes just under 20,000 clones, around 82% detected once. The CDR3 is made up of 13 amino acids. The germline V gene encodes CDR1 MDHEN and CDR2 SYDVKM. V dropped 8 bases and J dropped 10; count of bases not matched to a gene: 6. The sequence derives from an adult with an advanced solid tumor such as melanoma, head and neck, liver or kidney cancer. The material sequenced was CD4+ or CD8+ T cells sorted from blood, taken in a trial of the OX40 agonist ivuxolimab. The chain has TRBV28 and TRBJ1-6, with 9 bases fitting TRBD1. The CDR3 loop reads CASATGGGSPLHF. The CDR3 DNA follows: TGTGCCAGCGCGACAGGGGGAGGCTCACCCCTCCACTTT.